This T cell receptor (beta chain) was obtained from a study of a mutant IDH1 vaccine in newly diagnosed glioma. Background on the study: Most patients had radiochemotherapy with temozolomide before enrollment; others had one alone.

TCRdb's table, derived via immunoSEQ multiplex PCR, lists solely in-frame clones and lacks some. The table records 30,000 to 40,000 clones, about 87% of them present only once. This sample's time point: week 47, end of study. Vaccinated patients received 300 ug of mutant IDH1 20-mer peptide per dose, with topical imiquimod. Administration of eight vaccinations to patients took place in weeks 1, 3, 5, 7, 11, 15, 19, 23. Points on this clone: Its target is not known.

Material: PBMCs, obtained from a glioma patient whose treatment included an IDH1 peptide vaccine. This receptor was taken from a woman aged 30 to 39 with glioma.

This CDR3 reads CASSIGTDTQYF. The CDR3 DNA is TGTGCCAGTAGTATAGGTACAGATACGCAGTATTTT. This chain joins TRBV19 and TRBJ2-3; no firm D call. CDR3 length: 12 amino acids. Germline V gene data show CDR1 as LNHDA and CDR2 as SQIVND (reference sequence). Trimming took 1 base from V and 3 from J, leaving 2 bases between them. Using reference TRBV19 and TRBJ2-3 for the parts outside the CDR3, the full variable domain is DGGITQSPKYLFRKEGQNVTLSCEQNLNHDAMYWYRQDPGQGLRLIYYSQIVNDFQKGDIAEGYSVSREKKESFPLTVTSAQKNPTAFYLCASSIGTDTQYFGPGTRLTVL.